This T cell receptor (beta chain) stems from a study of cytomegalovirus exposure and HLA in healthy donors. CDR3 length equals 16 residues. From germline, CDR1 is SGHTS and CDR2 YDEGEE. V lost 3 bases and J lost 5, with 17 bases in between. The assay was immunoSEQ multiplex PCR, and TCRdb's table has in-frame clones only and misses some. The sample lists about 120,000 clones, 88% seen once, with roughly 6.3% in the top ten. This TCR was recovered from a woman between 18 and 30 years old in good health and CMV-seropositive. This sequence joins TRBV5-8 and TRBJ2-2; D may be TRBD2 (7 bases). The material sequenced was PBMCs. CDR3 DNA sequence: TGTGCCAGCAGCTCGGGACTATCGAGGGGGACCGGGGAGCTGTTTTTT. Its protein is CASSSGLSRGTGELFF.